The clone carrying this T cell receptor beta chain has only a few counts. The CDR3 is 15 residues long. The V gene's germline CDR1 is SGHNT and CDR2 YYREEE (reference sequence). Trimming cost V 4 bases and J 1 base; bases outside gene matches: 8. The entry originates in a study of cytomegalovirus exposure and HLA in healthy donors. A multiplex PCR was run with 60 Vbeta primers and 13 Jbeta primers. Clones were sequenced by immunoSEQ multiplex PCR, and TCRdb holds only the in-frame ones, with some missing. The table has about 130,000 clones, 70% to 85% seen once; the top ten hold approximately 4.5%. The source is a male donor in good health and CMV-seropositive. Sequenced input: PBMCs. The rearrangement links TRBV5-4 to TRBJ2-7; 7 bases agree with TRBD1. CDR3 in amino acids: CASSRFDRASYEQYF. The CDR3 DNA reads as TGTGCCAGCAGCCGGTTCGACAGGGCATCCTACGAGCAGTACTTC.